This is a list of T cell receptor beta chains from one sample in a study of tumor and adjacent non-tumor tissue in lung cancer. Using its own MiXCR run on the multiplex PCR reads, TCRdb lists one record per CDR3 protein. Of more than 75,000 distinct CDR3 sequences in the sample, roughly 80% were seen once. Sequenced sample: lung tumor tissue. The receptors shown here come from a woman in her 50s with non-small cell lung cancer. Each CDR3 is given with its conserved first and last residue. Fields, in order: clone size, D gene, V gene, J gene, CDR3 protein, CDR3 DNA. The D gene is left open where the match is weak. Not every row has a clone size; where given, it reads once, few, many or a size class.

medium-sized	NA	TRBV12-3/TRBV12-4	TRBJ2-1	CASSFNNEQFF	TGTGCCAGCAGTTTTAACAATGAGCAGTTCTTC
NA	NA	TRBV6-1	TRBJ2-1	CASSLTYNERFF	TGTGCCAGCTCCTTAACCTACAATGAGCGGTTCTTC
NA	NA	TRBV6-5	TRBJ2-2	CASSLRQFASTVELFF	TGTGCCAGCAGCCTCCGACAGTTCGCGAGCACCGTGGAGCTGTTTTTT
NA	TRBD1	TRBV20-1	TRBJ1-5	CDAATGNVLPQHF	TGCGATGCTGCGACAGGGAACGTTTTGCCCCAGCATTTT
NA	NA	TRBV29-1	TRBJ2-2	CNAGRSTGELFF	TGCAACGCTGGGAGGAGCACCGGGGAGTTGTTTTTT
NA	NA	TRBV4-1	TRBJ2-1	CASSQVPKGYEQFF	TGCGCCAGCAGCCAAGTACCTAAGGGCTACGAGCAGTTCTTC
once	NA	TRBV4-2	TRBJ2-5	CASSQGIGGARWTQYF	TGTGCCAGTAGCCAAGGGATAGGGGGGGCTCGATGGACCCAATACTTC
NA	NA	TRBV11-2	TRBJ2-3	CTSSLMIGSVDTQYF	TGTACCAGCAGCTTGATGATAGGGAGCGTGGATACGCAGTATTTT
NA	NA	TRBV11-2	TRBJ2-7	CASSSTEPGPRHQQYF	TGTGCCAGCAGCTCCACAGAGCCCGGGCCGCGACACCAGCAGTACTTC
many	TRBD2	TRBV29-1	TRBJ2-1	CSAPTSGVSYNEQFF	TGCAGCGCCCCGACTAGCGGCGTCTCCTACAATGAGCAGTTCTTC
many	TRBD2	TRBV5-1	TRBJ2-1	CASSLRGSVDEQFF	TGCGCCAGCAGCTTACGCGGGAGCGTCGATGAGCAGTTCTTC
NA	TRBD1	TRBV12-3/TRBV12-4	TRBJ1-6	CPSSKTGGRVNSPLHF	TGTCCCAGTAGTAAGACAGGGGGAAGGGTTAATTCACCCCTCCACTTT
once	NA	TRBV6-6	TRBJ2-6	CASVPRQWAKGSGANLLTF	TGTGCCAGCGTCCCCAGACAGTGGGCTAAAGGCTCTGGGGCCAACCTCCTGACTTTC
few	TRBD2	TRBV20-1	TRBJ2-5	CSVPERGVIQETQYF	TGCAGTGTTCCCGAGCGGGGTGTGATTCAAGAGACCCAGTACTTC
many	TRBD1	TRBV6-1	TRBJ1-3	CASSVGQNSGNTIYF	TGTGCCAGCAGTGTGGGACAGAACTCTGGAAACACCATATATTTT
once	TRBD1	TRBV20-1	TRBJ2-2	CSAPRPPGQGAPGKLFF	TGCAGTGCACCCCGCCCCCCGGGACAGGGGGCCCCCGGGAAGCTATTTTTT
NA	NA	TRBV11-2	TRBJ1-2	CASCSTRTNYGYTF	TGTGCCAGTTGCTCAACACGTACTAACTATGGCTACACCTTC
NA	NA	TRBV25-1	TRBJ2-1	CASSPARESIGYNEQFF	TGTGCCAGCAGTCCAGCACGGGAGAGTATTGGCTACAATGAGCAGTTCTTC
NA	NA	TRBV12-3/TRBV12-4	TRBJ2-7	CASSFSTGPAEQYF	TGTGCCAGCAGTTTTTCGACAGGTCCGGCGGAGCAGTACTTC
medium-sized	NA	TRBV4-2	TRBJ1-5	CASSQDRGQPQHF	TGTGCCAGCAGCCAAGATAGGGGTCAGCCCCAGCATTTT
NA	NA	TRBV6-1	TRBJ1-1	CASRDKGRTEAFF	TGTGCCAGCAGGGACAAGGGTCGCACTGAAGCTTTCTTT
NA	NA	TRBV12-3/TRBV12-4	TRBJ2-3	CASSLETLTIDTQYF	TGTGCCAGCAGTTTAGAGACACTAACCATAGATACGCAGTATTTC
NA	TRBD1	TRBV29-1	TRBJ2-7	CSAVGQGFEQYF	TGCAGTGCTGTAGGACAGGGCTTTGAGCAGTACTTC
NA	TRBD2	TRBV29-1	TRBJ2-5	CSIEDLMSGEGYREIQYF	TGCAGCATTGAAGATCTTATGTCGGGGGAGGGGTATCGGGAGATCCAGTACTTC
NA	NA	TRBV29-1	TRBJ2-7	CSVEDGGTLTYEQYF	TGCAGCGTTGAAGATGGCGGGACCCTTACCTACGAGCAGTACTTC
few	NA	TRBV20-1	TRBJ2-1	CSARADLRRSNNEQSF	TGCAGTGCTAGAGCCGACCTCAGGCGGAGTAACAATGAGCAGTCCTTC
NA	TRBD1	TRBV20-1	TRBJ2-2	CSAGGQGALGELIF	TGCAGTGCTGGAGGGCAGGGGGCGCTCGGGGAGCTGATTTTT
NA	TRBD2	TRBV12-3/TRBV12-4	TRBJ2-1	CASRRGDPYEYFF	TGTGCCAGCAGGCGGGGGGACCCCTACGAGTATTTCTTC
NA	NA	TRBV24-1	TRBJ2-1	CVTSKASNRSYNEQSF	TGTGTCACCAGTAAGGCCAGCAACAGATCCTACAATGAGCAGTCCTTC
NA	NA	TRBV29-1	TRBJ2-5	CSVDWQVRETQYF	TGCAGCGTTGACTGGCAGGTGAGGGAGACCCAATACTTC
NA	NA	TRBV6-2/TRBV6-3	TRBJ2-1	CTSSGTPNEQFF	TGTACCAGCAGTGGGACTCCCAATGAGCAGTTCTTC
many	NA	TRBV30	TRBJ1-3	CAWSFGRAGNTIYF	TGTGCCTGGAGTTTCGGCAGGGCTGGAAACACCATATATTTT
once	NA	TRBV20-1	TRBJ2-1	CSAIRNSGDELNEQFF	TGCAGTGCCATCCGGAATAGCGGAGACGAGCTGAATGAGCAGTTCTTC
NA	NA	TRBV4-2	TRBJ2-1	CASSPPTTGYNEEFF	TGTGCCAGCAGCCCACCCACGACGGGGTATAATGAGGAGTTCTTC
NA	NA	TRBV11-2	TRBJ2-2	CATSINWDTGELFF	TGTGCCACCAGCATAAACTGGGACACCGGGGAGCTGTTTTTC
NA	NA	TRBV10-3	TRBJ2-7	CAISRLVGSTYELYF	TGTGCCATCTCGAGACTAGTCGGGAGTACCTACGAGCTGTACTTC
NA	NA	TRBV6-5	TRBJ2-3	CASGYSWGNTDTQYF	TGTGCCAGCGGTTACTCGTGGGGGAATACAGATACGCAGTATTTT
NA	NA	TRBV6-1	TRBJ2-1	CASSGEGGTSYNERLF	TGTGCCAGCAGTGGAGAGGGCGGGACGTCCTACAATGAGCGGTTATTC
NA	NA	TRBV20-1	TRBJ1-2	CSTGEGPIYGYTF	TGCAGTACCGGGGAAGGACCGATCTATGGCTACACCTTC
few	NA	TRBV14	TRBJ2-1	CASSQDLRYNEQFF	TGTGCCAGCAGCCAGGACCTGAGGTACAATGAGCAGTTCTTC
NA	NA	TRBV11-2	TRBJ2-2	CASNLVPGPGELYF	TGTGCCAGCAACTTAGTGCCGGGTCCCGGAGAGCTGTATTTT
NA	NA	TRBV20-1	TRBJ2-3	CSVRIETSTDTQYF	TGCAGTGTTAGAATTGAGACTAGCACAGATACGCAGTATTTT
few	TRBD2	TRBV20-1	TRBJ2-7	CSARDRLAGVREQYF	TGTAGTGCTAGAGACCGACTAGCGGGGGTAAGGGAGCAGTACTTC
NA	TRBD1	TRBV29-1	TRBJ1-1	CSVTVRGSVIEALF	TGCAGCGTTACAGTCAGGGGGTCGGTCATTGAAGCCTTGTTT
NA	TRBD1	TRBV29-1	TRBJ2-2	CSGILAQGDGEQLF	TGCAGCGGGATATTAGCACAGGGGGACGGGGAGCAGTTATTT
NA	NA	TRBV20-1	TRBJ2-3	CSARRAEKTDTQYF	TGCAGTGCTAGGAGAGCGGAGAAGACTGATACGCAATATTTT
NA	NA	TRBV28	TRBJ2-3	CAISLPSGITDTQYF	TGTGCCATCAGTCTTCCTTCCGGGATCACAGATACGCAGTATTTT